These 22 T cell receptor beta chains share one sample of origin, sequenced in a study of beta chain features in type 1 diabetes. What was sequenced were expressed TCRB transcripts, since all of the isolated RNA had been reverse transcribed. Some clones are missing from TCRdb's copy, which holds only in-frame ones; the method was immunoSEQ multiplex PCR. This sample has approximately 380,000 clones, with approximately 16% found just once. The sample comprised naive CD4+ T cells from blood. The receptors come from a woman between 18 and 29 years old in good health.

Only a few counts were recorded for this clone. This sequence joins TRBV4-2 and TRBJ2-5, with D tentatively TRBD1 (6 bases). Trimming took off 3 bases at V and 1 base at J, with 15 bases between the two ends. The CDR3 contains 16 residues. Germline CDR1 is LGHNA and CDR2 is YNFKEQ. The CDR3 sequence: CASSQARDISQETQYF. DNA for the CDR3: TGTGCCAGCAGCCAGGCCCGGGACATCAGCCAAGAGACCCAGTACTTC.

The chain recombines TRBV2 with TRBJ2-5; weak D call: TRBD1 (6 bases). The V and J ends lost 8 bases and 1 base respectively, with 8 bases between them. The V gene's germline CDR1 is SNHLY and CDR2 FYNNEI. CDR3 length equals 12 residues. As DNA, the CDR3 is TGTGCCAGCGGGGACATCCAAGAGACCCAGTACTTC. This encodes CASGDIQETQYF.

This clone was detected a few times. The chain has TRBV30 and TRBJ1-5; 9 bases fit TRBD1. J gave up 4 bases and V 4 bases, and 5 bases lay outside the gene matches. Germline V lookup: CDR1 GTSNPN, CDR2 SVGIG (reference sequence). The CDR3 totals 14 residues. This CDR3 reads CAWKAGTGNQPQHF. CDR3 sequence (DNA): TGTGCCTGGAAAGCCGGGACAGGGAATCAGCCCCAGCATTTT.

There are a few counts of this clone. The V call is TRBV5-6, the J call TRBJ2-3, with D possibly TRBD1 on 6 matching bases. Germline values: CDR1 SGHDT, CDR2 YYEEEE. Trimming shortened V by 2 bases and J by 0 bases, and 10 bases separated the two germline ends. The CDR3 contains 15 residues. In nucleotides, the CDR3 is TGTGCCAGCAGCTTAGGGGGATTAAGCACAGATACGCAGTATTTT. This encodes CASSLGGLSTDTQYF.

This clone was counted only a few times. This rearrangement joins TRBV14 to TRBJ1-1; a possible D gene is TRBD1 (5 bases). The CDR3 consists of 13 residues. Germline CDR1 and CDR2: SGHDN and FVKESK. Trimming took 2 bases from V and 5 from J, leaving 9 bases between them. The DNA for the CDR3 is TGTGCCAGCAGCCAAAACGGGGGGACTGAAGCTTTCTTT. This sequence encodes CASSQNGGTEAFF.

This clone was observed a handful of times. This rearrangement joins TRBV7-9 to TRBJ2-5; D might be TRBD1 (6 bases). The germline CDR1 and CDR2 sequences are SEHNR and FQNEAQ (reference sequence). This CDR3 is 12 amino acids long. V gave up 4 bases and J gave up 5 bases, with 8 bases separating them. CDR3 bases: TGTGCCAGCAGCTCGGACAGTGAGACCCAGTACTTC. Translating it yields CASSSDSETQYF.

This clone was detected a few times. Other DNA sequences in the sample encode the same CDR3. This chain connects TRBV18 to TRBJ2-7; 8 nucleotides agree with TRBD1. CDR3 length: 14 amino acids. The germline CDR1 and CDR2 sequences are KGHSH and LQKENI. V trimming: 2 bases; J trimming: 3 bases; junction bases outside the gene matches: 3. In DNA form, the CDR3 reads TGTGCCAGCTCACCAGGGACAGGAAGCTACGAGCAGTACTTC. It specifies CASSPGTGSYEQYF.

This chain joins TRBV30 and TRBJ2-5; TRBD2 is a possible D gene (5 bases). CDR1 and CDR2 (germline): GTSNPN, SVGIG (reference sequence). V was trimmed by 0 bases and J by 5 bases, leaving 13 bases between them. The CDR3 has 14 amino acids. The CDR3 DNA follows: TGTGCCTGGAGTGTTTTCGCTAGCAGGGAGACCCAGTACTTC. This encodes CAWSVFASRETQYF. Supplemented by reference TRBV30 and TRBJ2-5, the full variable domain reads SQTIHQWPATLVQPVGSPLSLECTVEGTSNPNLYWYRQAAGRGLQLLFYSVGIGQISSEVPQNLSASRPQDRQFILSSKKLLLSDSGFYLCAWSVFASRETQYFGPGTRLLVL.

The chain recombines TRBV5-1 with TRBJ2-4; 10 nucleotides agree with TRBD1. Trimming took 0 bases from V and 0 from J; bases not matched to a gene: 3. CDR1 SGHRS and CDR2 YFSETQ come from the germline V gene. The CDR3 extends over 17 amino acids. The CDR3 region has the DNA TGCGCCAGCAGCTTGGACGGGACAGGGGTAGCCAAAAACATTCAGTACTTC. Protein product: CASSLDGTGVAKNIQYF.

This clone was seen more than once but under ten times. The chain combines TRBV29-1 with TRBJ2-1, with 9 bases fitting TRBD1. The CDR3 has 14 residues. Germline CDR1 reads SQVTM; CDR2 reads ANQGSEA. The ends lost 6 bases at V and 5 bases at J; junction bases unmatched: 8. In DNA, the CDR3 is TGCAGCGTCCAAGGACAGGGGAGGCACAATGAGCAGTTCTTC. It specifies CSVQGQGRHNEQFF.

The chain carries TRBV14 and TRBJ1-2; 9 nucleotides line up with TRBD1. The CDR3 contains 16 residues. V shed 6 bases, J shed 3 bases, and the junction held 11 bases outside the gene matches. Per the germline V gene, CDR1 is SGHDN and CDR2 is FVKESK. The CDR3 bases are TGTGCCAGCAGACACACACGGGACAGGGAATACTATGGCTACACCTTC. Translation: CASRHTRDREYYGYTF. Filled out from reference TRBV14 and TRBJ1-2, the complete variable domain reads EAGVTQFPSHSVIEKGQTVTLRCDPISGHDNLYWYRRVMGKEIKFLLHFVKESKQDESGMPNNRFLAERTGGTYSTLKVQPAELEDSGVYFCASRHTRDREYYGYTFGSGTRLTVV.

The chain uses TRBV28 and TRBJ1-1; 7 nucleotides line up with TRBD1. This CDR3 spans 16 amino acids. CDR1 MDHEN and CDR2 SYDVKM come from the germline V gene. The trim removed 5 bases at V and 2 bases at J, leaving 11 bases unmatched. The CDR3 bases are TGTGCCAGCAGTACCTCTGCCGGGACAGTTAACACTGAAGCTTTCTTT. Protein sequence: CASSTSAGTVNTEAFF.

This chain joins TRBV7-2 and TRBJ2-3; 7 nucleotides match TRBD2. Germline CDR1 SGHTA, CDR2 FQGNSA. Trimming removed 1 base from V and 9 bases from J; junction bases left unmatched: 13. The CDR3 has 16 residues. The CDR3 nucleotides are TGTGCCAGCAGCTTAGATGGGGCGGGAGTGGGTAGGACGCAGTATTTT. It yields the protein CASSLDGAGVGRTQYF.

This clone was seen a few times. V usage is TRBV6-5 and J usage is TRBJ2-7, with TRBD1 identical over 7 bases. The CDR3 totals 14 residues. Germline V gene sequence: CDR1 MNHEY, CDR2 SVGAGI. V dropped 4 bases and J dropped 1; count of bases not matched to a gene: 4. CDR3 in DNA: TGTGCCAGCAGTTCCTGGACAGGATCCTACGAGCAGTACTTC. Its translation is CASSSWTGSYEQYF.

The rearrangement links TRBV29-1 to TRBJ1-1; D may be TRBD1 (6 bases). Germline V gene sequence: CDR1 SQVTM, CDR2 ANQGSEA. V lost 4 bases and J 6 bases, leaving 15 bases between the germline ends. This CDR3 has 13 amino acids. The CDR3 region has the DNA TGCAGCGTTGTGAAGGACAGATGGTCTGAAGCTTTCTTT. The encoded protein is CSVVKDRWSEAFF. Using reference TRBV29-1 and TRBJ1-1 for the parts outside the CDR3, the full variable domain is SAVISQKPSRDICQRGTSLTIQCQVDSQVTMMFWYRQQPGQSLTLIATANQGSEATYESGFVIDKFPISRPNLTFSTLTVSNMSPEDSSIYLCSVVKDRWSEAFFGQGTRLTVV.

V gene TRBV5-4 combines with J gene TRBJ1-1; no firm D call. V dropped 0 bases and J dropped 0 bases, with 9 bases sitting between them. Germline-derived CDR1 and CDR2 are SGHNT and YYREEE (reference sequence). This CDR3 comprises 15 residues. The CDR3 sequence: CASSLDRLMNTEAFF. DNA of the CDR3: TGTGCCAGCAGCTTGGACAGATTAATGAACACTGAAGCTTTCTTT. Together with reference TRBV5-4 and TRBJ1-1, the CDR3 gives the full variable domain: ETGVTQSPTHLIKTRGQQVTLRCSSQSGHNTVSWYQQALGQGPQFIFQYYREEENGRGNFPPRFSGLQFPNYSSELNVNALELDDSALYLCASSLDRLMNTEAFFGQGTRLTVV.

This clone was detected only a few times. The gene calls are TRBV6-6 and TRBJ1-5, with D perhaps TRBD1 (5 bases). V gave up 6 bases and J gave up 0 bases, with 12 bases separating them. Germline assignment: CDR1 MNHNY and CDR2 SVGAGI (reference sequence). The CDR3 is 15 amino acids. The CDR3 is CASRGGVSSNQPQHF. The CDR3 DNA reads TGTGCCAGCAGGGGGGGGGTCAGTAGCAATCAGCCCCAGCATTTT.

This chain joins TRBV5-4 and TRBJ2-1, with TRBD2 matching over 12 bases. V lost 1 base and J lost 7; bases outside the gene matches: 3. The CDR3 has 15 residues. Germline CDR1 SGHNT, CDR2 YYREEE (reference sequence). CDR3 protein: CASSLTSGRWNEQFF. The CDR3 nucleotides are TGTGCCAGCAGCTTGACTAGCGGGAGGTGGAATGAGCAGTTCTTC.

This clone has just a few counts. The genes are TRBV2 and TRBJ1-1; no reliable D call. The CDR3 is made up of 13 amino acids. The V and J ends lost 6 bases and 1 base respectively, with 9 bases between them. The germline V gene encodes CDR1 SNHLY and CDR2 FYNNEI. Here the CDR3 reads CASRLQWNTEAFF. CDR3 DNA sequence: TGTGCCAGCAGGCTACAGTGGAACACTGAAGCTTTCTTT.

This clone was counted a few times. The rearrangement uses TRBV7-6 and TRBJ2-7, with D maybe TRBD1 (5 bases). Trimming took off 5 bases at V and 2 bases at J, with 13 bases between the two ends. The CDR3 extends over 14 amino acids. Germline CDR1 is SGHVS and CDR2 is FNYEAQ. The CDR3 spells CASSPGAVPYEQYF. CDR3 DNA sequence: TGTGCCAGCAGCCCTGGGGCAGTACCCTACGAGCAGTACTTC.

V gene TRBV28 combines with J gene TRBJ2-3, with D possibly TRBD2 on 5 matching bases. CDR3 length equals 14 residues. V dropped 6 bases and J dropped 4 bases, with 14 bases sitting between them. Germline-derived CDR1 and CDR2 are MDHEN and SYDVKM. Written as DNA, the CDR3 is TGTGCCAGCAGCTCTCTGGCGGGCGCAGATACGCAGTATTTT. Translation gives CASSSLAGADTQYF.

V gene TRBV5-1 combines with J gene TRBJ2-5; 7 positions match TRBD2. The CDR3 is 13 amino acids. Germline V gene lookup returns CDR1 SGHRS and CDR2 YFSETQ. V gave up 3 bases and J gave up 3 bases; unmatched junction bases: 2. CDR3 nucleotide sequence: TGCGCCAGCAGCTCCGGGACTAAAGAGACCCAGTACTTC. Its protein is CASSSGTKETQYF.